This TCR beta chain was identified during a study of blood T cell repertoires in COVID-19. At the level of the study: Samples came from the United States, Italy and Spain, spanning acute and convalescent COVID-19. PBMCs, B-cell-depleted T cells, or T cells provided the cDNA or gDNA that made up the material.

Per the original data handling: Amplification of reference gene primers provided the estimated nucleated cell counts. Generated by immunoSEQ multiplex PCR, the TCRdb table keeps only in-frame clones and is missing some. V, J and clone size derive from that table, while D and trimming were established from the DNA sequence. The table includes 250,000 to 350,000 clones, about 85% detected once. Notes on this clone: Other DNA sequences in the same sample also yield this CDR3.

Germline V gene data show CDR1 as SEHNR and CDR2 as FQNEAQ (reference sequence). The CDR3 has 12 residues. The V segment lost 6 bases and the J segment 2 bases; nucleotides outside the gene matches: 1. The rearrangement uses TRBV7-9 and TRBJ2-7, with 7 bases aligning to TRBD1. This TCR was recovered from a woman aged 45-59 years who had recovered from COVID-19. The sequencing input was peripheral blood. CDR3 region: CASRGQTYEQYF. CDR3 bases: TGTGCCAGCAGGGGACAGACCTACGAGCAGTACTTC.